This T cell receptor beta chain derives from a study of response to subunit inactivated influenza vaccine. The CDR3 contains 17 residues. V dropped 0 bases and J dropped 3; count of bases not matched to a gene: 12. The germline V gene has CDR1 SGHRS and CDR2 YFSETQ. Study results and limitations: Few additional T cells are recruited per seasonal influenza vaccination, authors suggested.

MiXCR was run by TCRdb on the RT-PCR reads, yielding one entry per CDR3 protein. The sample has roughly 710,000 distinct CDR3 sequences; 11% to 15% are singletons. Turning to this clonotype: The antigen is unknown.

This sample comprised PBMCs from blood, obtained roughly 15 days before vaccination. The V call is TRBV5-1, the J call TRBJ2-7; TRBD1 agrees at 7 bases. This receptor was obtained from a man between 45 and 60 years old who received an inactivated influenza vaccine. In DNA form, the CDR3 reads TGCGCCAGCAGCTTGGATGACAGGGCTTGGGGAAGCTACGAGCAGTACTTC. This encodes CASSLDDRAWGSYEQYF.